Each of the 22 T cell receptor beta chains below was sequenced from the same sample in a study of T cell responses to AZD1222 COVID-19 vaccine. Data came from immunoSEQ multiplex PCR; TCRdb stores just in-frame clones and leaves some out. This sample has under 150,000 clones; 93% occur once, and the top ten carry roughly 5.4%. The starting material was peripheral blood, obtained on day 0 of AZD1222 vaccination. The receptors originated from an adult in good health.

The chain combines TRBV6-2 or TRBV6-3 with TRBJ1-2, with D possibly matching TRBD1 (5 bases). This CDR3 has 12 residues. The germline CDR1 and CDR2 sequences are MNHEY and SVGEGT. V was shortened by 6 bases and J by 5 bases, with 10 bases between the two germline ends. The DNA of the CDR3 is TGTGCCAGCAGCCAGGGAGATTATGGCTACACCTTC. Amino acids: CASSQGDYGYTF.

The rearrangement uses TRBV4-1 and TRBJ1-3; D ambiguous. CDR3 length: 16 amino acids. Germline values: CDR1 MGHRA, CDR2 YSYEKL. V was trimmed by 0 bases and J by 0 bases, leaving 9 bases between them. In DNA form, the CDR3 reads TGCGCCAGCAGCCAAGATAGTGGCTACTCTGGAAACACCATATATTTT. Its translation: CASSQDSGYSGNTIYF.

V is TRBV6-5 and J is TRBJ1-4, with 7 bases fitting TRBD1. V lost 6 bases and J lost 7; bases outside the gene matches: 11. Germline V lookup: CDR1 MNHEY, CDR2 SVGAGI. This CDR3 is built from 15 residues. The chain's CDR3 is CASSLRQGGPEKLFF. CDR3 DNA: TGTGCCAGCAGCCTTCGACAGGGCGGGCCTGAAAAACTGTTTTTT.

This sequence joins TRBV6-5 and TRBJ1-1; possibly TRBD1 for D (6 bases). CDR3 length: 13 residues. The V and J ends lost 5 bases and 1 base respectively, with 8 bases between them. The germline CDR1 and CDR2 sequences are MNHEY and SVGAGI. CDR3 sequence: CASSPRGNTEAFF. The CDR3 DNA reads TGTGCCAGCAGTCCCAGGGGGAACACTGAAGCTTTCTTT.

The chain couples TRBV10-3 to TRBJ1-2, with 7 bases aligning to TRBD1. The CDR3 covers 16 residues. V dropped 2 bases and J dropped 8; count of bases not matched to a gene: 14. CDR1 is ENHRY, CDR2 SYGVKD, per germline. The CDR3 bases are TGTGCCATCAGTGAGGAGGGGGCGGCTCTAAAAAGCGGCTACACCTTC. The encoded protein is CAISEEGAALKSGYTF.

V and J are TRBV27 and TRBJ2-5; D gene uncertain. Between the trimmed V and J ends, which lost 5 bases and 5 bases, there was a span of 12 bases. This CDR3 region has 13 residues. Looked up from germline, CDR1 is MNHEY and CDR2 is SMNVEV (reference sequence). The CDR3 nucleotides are TGTGCCAGCAGTAGATTAGCTAGGGAGACCCAGTACTTC. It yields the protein CASSRLARETQYF.

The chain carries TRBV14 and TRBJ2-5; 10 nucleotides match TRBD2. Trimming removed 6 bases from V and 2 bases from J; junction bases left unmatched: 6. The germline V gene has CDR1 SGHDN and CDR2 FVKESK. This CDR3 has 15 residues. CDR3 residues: CASSRLAGVQETQYF. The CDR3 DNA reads TGTGCCAGCAGTCGACTAGCGGGCGTTCAAGAGACCCAGTACTTC.

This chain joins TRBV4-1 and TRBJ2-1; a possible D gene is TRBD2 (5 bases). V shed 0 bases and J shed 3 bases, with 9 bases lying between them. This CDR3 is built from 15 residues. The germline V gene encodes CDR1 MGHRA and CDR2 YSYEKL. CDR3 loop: CASSQDFRDYNEQFF. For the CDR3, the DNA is TGCGCCAGCAGCCAAGATTTCCGGGACTACAATGAGCAGTTCTTC.

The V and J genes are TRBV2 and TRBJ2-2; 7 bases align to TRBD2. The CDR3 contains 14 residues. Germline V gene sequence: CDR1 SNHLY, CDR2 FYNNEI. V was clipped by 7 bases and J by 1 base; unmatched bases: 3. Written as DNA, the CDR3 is TGTGCCAGCAACGCGGGGGAGAACACCGGGGAGCTGTTTTTT. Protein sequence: CASNAGENTGELFF.

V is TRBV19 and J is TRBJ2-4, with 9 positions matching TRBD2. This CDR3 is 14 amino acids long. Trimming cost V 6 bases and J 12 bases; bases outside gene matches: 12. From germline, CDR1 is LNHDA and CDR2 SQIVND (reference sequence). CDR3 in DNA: TGTGCCAGTAGCCTCGAGGCGGGAGGGCCCGATCAGTACTTC. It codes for CASSLEAGGPDQYF.

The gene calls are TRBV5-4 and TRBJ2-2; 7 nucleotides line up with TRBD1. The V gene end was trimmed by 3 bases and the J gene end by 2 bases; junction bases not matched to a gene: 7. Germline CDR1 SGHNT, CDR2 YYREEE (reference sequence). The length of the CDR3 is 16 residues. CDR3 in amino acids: CASSSTRDRNTGELFF. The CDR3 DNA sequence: TGTGCCAGCAGCTCTACCCGGGACAGAAACACCGGGGAGCTGTTTTTT.

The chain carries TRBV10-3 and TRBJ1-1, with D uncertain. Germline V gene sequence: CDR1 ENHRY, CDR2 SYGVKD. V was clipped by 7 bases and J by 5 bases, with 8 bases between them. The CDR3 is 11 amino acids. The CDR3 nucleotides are TGTGCCATCATGGGAGAAACTGAAGCTTTCTTT. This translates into CAIMGETEAFF.

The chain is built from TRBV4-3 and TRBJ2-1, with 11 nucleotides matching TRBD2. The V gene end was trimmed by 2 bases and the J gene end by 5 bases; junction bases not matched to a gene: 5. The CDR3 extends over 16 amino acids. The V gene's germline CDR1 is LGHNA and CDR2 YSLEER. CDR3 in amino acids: CASSQTSGSSNNEQFF. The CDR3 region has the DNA TGCGCCAGCAGCCAAACTAGCGGGAGCTCTAACAATGAGCAGTTCTTC.

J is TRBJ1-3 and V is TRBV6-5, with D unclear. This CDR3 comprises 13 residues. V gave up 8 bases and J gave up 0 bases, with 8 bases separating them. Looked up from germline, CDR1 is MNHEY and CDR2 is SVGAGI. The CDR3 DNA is TGTGCCAGCCGGGTGAGCTCTGGAAACACCATATATTTT. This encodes CASRVSSGNTIYF.

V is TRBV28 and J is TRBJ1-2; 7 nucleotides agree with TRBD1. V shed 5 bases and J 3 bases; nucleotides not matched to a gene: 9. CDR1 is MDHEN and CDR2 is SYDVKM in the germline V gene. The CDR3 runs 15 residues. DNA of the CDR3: TGTGCCAGCAGTCTCTTAGACAGGGCGGACTATGGCTACACCTTC. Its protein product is CASSLLDRADYGYTF.

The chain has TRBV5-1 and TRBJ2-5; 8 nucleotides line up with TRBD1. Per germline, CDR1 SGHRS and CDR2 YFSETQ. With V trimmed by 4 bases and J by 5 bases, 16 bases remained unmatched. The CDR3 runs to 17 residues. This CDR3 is CASSPRGQGALSETQYF. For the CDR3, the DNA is TGCGCCAGCAGCCCACGCGGCCAGGGGGCATTATCGGAGACCCAGTACTTC.

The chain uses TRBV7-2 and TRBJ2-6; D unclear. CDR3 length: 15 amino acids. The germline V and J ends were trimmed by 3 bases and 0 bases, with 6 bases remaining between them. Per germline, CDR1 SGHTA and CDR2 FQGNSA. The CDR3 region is CASSLSASGANVLTF. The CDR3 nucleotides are TGTGCCAGCAGCTTGTCTGCCTCTGGGGCCAACGTCCTGACTTTC.

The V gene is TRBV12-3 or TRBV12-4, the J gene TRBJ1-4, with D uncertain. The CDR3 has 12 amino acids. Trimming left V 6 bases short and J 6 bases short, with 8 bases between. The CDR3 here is CASSQRDEKLFF. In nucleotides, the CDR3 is TGTGCCAGCAGCCAGAGGGATGAAAAACTGTTTTTT.

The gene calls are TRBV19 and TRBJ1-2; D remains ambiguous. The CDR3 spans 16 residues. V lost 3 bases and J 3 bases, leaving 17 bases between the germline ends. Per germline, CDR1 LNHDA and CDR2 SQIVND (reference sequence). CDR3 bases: TGTGCCAGTAGTATGGGCAAAATCCAGTGGGACTATGGCTACACCTTC. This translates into CASSMGKIQWDYGYTF.

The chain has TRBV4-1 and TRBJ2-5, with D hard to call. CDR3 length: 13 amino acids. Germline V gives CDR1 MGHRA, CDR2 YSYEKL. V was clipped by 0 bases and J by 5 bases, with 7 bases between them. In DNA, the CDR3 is TGCGCCAGCAGCCAAGATCCCTGGGAGACCCAGTACTTC. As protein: CASSQDPWETQYF.

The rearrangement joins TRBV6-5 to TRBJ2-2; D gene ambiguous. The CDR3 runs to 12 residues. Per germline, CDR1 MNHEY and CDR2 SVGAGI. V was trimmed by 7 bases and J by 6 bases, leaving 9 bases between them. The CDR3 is CASTKGSGELFF. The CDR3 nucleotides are TGTGCCAGCACCAAGGGTTCCGGGGAGCTGTTTTTT.

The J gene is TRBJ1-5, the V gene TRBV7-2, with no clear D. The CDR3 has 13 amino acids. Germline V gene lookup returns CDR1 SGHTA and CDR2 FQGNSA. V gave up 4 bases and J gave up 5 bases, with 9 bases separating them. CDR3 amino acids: CASSSQLDQPQHF. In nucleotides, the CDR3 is TGTGCCAGCAGCTCCCAGCTTGATCAGCCCCAGCATTTT.